Given below is one TCR beta chain in context. Its antigen remains unidentified. The data were obtained in a study of graft-versus-host responses after intestinal transplantation. Regarding the study as a whole: Ileal or blood samples showed some GvH clones first, and such clones were also found in recipient marrow. Declining HvG levels early post-transplant were linked to peak circulating GvH clone levels.

The CDR3 totals 13 residues. Germline V gene sequence: CDR1 LGHNA, CDR2 YSLEER. V shed 0 bases and J shed 5 bases, with 5 bases lying between them. Clones were read by immunoSEQ multiplex PCR, and TCRdb kept only the in-frame ones, dropping some. The data show tens of thousands of clones, 91% seen once. The clonotype was recovered from a human donor who received an intestinal transplant. The V call is TRBV4-3, the J call TRBJ1-5; D ambiguous. The sequenced sample was unstimulated CD4+ T cells sorted from spleen or lymph node cells, obtained before intestinal transplant. The CDR3 here is CASSQDSYQPQHF. In DNA, the CDR3 is TGCGCCAGCAGCCAAGACTCGTATCAGCCCCAGCATTTT.